These 17 T cell receptor beta chains originate from one sample sequenced in a study of human T cells and chemical hapten exposure. MiXCR was run by TCRdb on the RACE reads, yielding one entry per CDR3 protein. Of fewer than 200,000 distinct CDR3 sequences listed, 28% are singletons. Specified time point: patch test 3, about 24 weeks after DPC sensitization. The treatment is: therapeutic diphenylcyclopropenone sensitization with weekly scalp DPC. Sequenced here: whole blood, sampled in connection with sensitization to the hapten diphenylcyclopropenone (DPC). These receptors came from a woman between 18 and 29 years old with alopecia areata. Some clones in this sample may be carry-over from other donors' samples.

V is TRBV20-1 and J is TRBJ2-3; no definite D call. Germline CDR1 and CDR2: DFQATT and SNEGSKA (reference sequence). The CDR3 runs 12 residues. With 0 bases removed from V and 8 bases from J, the gap between germline ends came to 9 bases. CDR3: CSARDRGSTQYF. Written as DNA, the CDR3 is TGCAGTGCTAGAGATCGCGGTAGTACGCAGTATTTT.

This clonotype was seen only a few times. The CDR3 sequence is CASSLVGANTGELFF. CDR3 in DNA: TGTGCCAGCAGCTTGGTGGGGGCAAACACCGGGGAGCTGTTTTTT. The genes are TRBV7-9 and TRBJ2-2; D is perhaps TRBD1 (6 bases). This CDR3 spans 15 amino acids. Germline V gives CDR1 SEHNR, CDR2 FQNEAQ (reference sequence). The V and J ends lost 3 bases and 2 bases respectively, with 10 bases between them.

This clonotype was observed a few times. This chain joins TRBV15 and TRBJ1-1; D uncertain. This CDR3 contains 15 residues. The germline V gene has CDR1 LNHNV and CDR2 YYDKDF (reference sequence). The ends were cut back, 0 bases at V and 1 base at J, with 9 bases in the middle. CDR3 protein: CATSRDNKANTEAFF. The CDR3 DNA reads TGTGCCACCAGCAGAGACAACAAAGCGAACACTGAAGCTTTCTTT. The full variable domain, rest sourced from reference TRBV15 and TRBJ1-1, is DAMVIQNPRYQVTQFGKPVTLSCSQTLNHNVMYWYQQKSSQAPKLLFHYYDKDFNNEADTPDNFQSRRPNTSFCFLDIRSPGLGDTAMYLCATSRDNKANTEAFFGQGTRLTVV.

In this sample, this clonotype turned up once. The chain combines TRBV7-2 with TRBJ2-3, with TRBD2 identical over 9 bases. Unmatched junction bases numbered 14, after V lost 1 base and J lost 0 bases. Germline CDR1 reads SGHTA; CDR2 reads FQGNSA. This CDR3 spans 20 amino acids. Here the CDR3 reads CASSLGGLAGYPSSTDTQYF. The CDR3 DNA is TGTGCCAGCAGCTTAGGAGGTCTAGCGGGGTACCCCTCTAGCACAGATACGCAGTATTTT.

The chain is built from TRBV27 and TRBJ1-1, with D possibly being TRBD1 (5 bases). In germline, CDR1 is MNHEY, CDR2 SMNVEV (reference sequence). This CDR3 spans 13 amino acids. The V end lost 8 bases, the J end lost 10 bases, and 20 bases lay between the germline ends. In nucleotides, the CDR3 is TGTGCCAGCTCAGTAGGAGGGGCGCCGGGAGCTTTCTTT. This gives the protein CASSVGGAPGAFF.

There are many counts of this clonotype. The chain is built from TRBV28 and TRBJ2-5; perhaps TRBD2 as D (5 bases). V lost 10 bases to trimming and J lost 5 bases, with 23 bases between them. The CDR3 runs 15 residues. Germline CDR1 and CDR2: MDHEN and SYDVKM. The CDR3 spells CATGPRLAPAETQYF. The DNA for the CDR3 is TGTGCCACTGGGCCGAGGCTAGCCCCAGCGGAGACCCAGTACTTC.

DNA of the CDR3: TGTGCCAGCAGTTTAGAGGGGGCCCTCGCGAACACTGAAGCTTTCTTT. Translation: CASSLEGALANTEAFF. The chain uses TRBV12-3 or TRBV12-4 and TRBJ1-1, with 7 nucleotides matching TRBD1. Germline trimming cut 1 base from V and 1 base from J; bases unmatched to any gene: 6. This CDR3 has 16 residues.

The chain is built from TRBV12-3 or TRBV12-4 and TRBJ2-1; perhaps TRBD2 as D (6 bases). This CDR3 contains 15 residues. With 2 bases removed from V and 5 bases from J, the gap between germline ends came to 13 bases. The CDR3 region has the DNA TGTGCCAGCAGTTTAAGGGGTAGCGGAGACAATGAGCAGTTCTTC. This encodes CASSLRGSGDNEQFF.

The V and J genes are TRBV6-2 or TRBV6-3 and TRBJ2-2; tentative D call: TRBD2 (5 bases). Germline V lookup: CDR1 MNHEY, CDR2 SVGEGT. This CDR3 is 15 amino acids long. The V end lost 2 bases, the J end lost 2 bases, and 9 bases lay between the germline ends. CDR3 protein: CASSYTGINTGELFF. DNA for the CDR3: TGTGCCAGCAGTTACACGGGGATCAACACCGGGGAGCTGTTTTTT.

The chain joins TRBV30 to TRBJ2-1, with TRBD2 matching 7 bases. V gave up 3 bases and J gave up 10 bases; unmatched junction bases: 3. The CDR3 consists of 11 residues. Germline CDR1 and CDR2: GTSNPN and SVGIG (reference sequence). CDR3 coding DNA: TGTGCCTGGAGGGGACTAAACGAGCAGTTCTTC. This translates into CAWRGLNEQFF.

This chain uses TRBV6-4 with TRBJ2-2; D unclear. Germline values: CDR1 MRHNA, CDR2 SNTAGT. This CDR3 comprises 14 residues. V lost 4 bases and J lost 1, with 7 bases in between. The CDR3 loop reads CASSAHRNTGELFF. The CDR3 nucleotides read TGTGCCAGCAGTGCCCACCGGAACACCGGGGAGCTGTTTTTT.

The CDR3 protein is CASSQTGTLSGANVLTF. For the CDR3, the DNA is TGTGCCAGCAGCCAAACCGGGACACTTTCTGGGGCCAACGTCCTGACTTTC. This chain joins TRBV3-1 and TRBJ2-6, with D possibly matching TRBD1 (6 bases). Germline V gene lookup returns CDR1 LGHDT and CDR2 YNNKEL (reference sequence). This CDR3 contains 17 residues. Trimming cost V 2 bases and J 1 base, with 12 bases left between them.

The chain joins TRBV2 to TRBJ1-1; perhaps TRBD1 as D (6 bases). The germline V gene has CDR1 SNHLY and CDR2 FYNNEI. Trimming cost V 3 bases and J 0 bases, with 11 bases left between them. CDR3 length: 15 amino acids. This CDR3 is CASSDRGGMNTEAFF. The CDR3 coding sequence is TGTGCCAGCAGTGACAGGGGCGGAATGAACACTGAAGCTTTCTTT.

V usage is TRBV27 and J usage is TRBJ1-5; D is undetermined. V was pared by 4 bases and J by 6 bases, with 7 bases between. The CDR3 is 12 amino acids. In germline, CDR1 is MNHEY, CDR2 SMNVEV (reference sequence). CDR3 sequence reads: CASSSLGQPQHF. The CDR3 DNA reads TGTGCCAGCAGTTCTTTAGGTCAGCCCCAGCATTTT.

The chain carries TRBV4-1 and TRBJ2-7; D uncertain. This CDR3 is 16 amino acids long. V was trimmed by 1 base and J by 0 bases, leaving 13 bases between them. Looked up from germline, CDR1 is MGHRA and CDR2 is YSYEKL. Written as DNA, the CDR3 is TGCGCCAGCAGCCAAGTAGTCAGCGTCGGCTCCTACGAGCAGTACTTC. Protein: CASSQVVSVGSYEQYF.

This clonotype occurred a few times. V and J are TRBV29-1 and TRBJ2-5; D perhaps matches TRBD2 (5 bases). This CDR3 is built from 12 residues. CDR1 and CDR2 from the germline V gene are SQVTM and ANQGSEA. V was pared by 4 bases and J by 2 bases, with 8 bases between. CDR3 amino acids: CSVGREQETQYF. CDR3 bases: TGCAGCGTTGGAAGGGAGCAAGAGACCCAGTACTTC.

The V call is TRBV11-2, the J call TRBJ2-7; D possibly corresponds to TRBD1 (7 bases). The CDR3 is 12 residues long. Germline CDR1 and CDR2: SGHAT and FQNNGV. The V gene lost 8 bases and the J gene lost 6 bases, with 14 bases spanning the gap. In DNA form, the CDR3 reads TGTGCCAGCCGCCGCGGGACAGTCGAGCAGTACTTC. Translation gives CASRRGTVEQYF.